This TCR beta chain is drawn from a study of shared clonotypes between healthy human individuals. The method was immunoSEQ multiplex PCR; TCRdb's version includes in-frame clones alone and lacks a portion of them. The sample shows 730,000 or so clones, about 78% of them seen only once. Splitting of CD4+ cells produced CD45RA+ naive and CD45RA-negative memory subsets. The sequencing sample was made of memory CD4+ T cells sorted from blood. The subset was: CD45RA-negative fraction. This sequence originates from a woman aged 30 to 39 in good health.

The CDR3 here is CASSSRGQGGGGANVLTF. The CDR3 DNA sequence: TGCGCCAGCAGCTCCCGAGGACAGGGGGGAGGTGGGGCCAACGTCCTGACTTTC. The rearrangement uses TRBV5-1 and TRBJ2-6, with 10 bases lining up with TRBD1. The V gene's germline CDR1 is SGHRS and CDR2 YFSETQ. V gave up 3 bases and J gave up 3 bases; unmatched junction bases: 9. The CDR3 totals 18 residues.